A selection of T cell receptor beta chains follows, all from one sample in a study of T cell repertoires in cytomegalovirus infection. MiXCR, run by TCRdb on the reads, gives a single entry per CDR3 protein. The sample gives about 100,000 distinct CDR3 sequences, about 15% of which show up once; less than 10% is in the top ten. Sequencing was performed on PBMCs. Receptor source: a human donor in good health (CMV status not recorded). Some clones in this sample may be carry-over from other donors' samples. CDR3s include the opening cysteine and the closing phenylalanine or tryptophan. D genes are given only for firm matches. A row's size may be missing; if present it is once, few, many or a size class.

J gene | D gene | V gene | clone size | CDR3 DNA | CDR3 protein
TRBJ2-7 | TRBD2 | TRBV6-2/TRBV6-3 | . | TGTGCCAGCACGGTCACTAGCGGACCCTACCAGCAGTACTTC | CASTVTSGPYQQYF
TRBJ2-1 | . | TRBV7-2 | many | TGTGCCAGCAGCCCCAACCCCCCTGGCAAGCAGTTCTTC | CASSPNPPGKQFF
TRBJ2-2 | . | TRBV7-3 | . | TGTGCCAGCAGCCCCGGGACGTCGAGCACCGGGGAGCTGTTTTTT | CASSPGTSSTGELFF
TRBJ2-7 | TRBD1 | TRBV6-2/TRBV6-3 | many | TGTGCCAGCAGTTCGACAGGGGCGTTCTACGAGCAGTACTTC | CASSSTGAFYEQYF
TRBJ2-5 | . | TRBV20-1 | many | TGCAGTGCCCCCGACAGACAGGCGGATCAAGAGACCCAGTACTTC | CSAPDRQADQETQYF
TRBJ2-5 | TRBD2 | TRBV7-2 | many | TGTGCCAGCAGCACACCTTCCGGGACTAGTCTGTACTTC | CASSTPSGTSLYF
TRBJ2-7 | TRBD2 | TRBV5-1 | few | TGCGCCAGCAGCTTGGAAAGCGGGAACTACGAGCAGTACTTC | CASSLESGNYEQYF
TRBJ1-2 | . | TRBV6-2/TRBV6-3 | few | TGTGCCAGCAGTTACTCGAAAGACGACGGCCTCTATGGCTACACCTTC | CASSYSKDDGLYGYTF
TRBJ1-3 | TRBD1 | TRBV10-3 | . | TGTGCCATCAGTGAAAGACAGGGGACTGGAAACACCATATATTTT | CAISERQGTGNTIYF
TRBJ1-2 | TRBD1 | TRBV5-1 | few | TGCGCCAGCAGCACGACAGGGGGCGCAGACTATGGCTACACCTTC | CASSTTGGADYGYTF
TRBJ2-1 | . | TRBV20-1 | . | TGCAGTGCTAGAGTACCGGGGACCCATGAGCAGTTCTTC | CSARVPGTHEQFF
TRBJ2-1 | . | TRBV5-1 | . | TGCGCCAGCAGCTTAAGGGTGAGCTCCTACAATGAGCAGTTCTTC | CASSLRVSSYNEQFF
TRBJ2-5 | TRBD2 | TRBV5-1 | few | TGCGCCAGCAGCTTCCTAGCGGGGCTACAAGAGACCCAGTACTTC | CASSFLAGLQETQYF
TRBJ1-3 | . | TRBV7-2 | medium-sized | TGTGCCAGCAGCTTAGGTGGAGGGCCAGGAAACACCATATATTTT | CASSLGGGPGNTIYF
TRBJ2-7 | TRBD1 | TRBV6-2/TRBV6-3 | many | TGTGCCAGCAGTTACCTCGGACAGGGGGATTCCTACGAGCAGTACTTC | CASSYLGQGDSYEQYF
TRBJ1-4 | . | TRBV7-3 | . | TGTGACAGCAGCTTTAACGGCTTGGGGGATGAAAAACTGTTTTTT | CDSSFNGLGDEKLFF
TRBJ2-5 | . | TRBV6-2/TRBV6-3 | many | TGTGCCAGCAGTTACGGATCAGAAAGGGAGACCCAGTACTTC | CASSYGSERETQYF
TRBJ2-5 | . | TRBV5-4 | . | TGTGCCAGCAGCTTGGGGGGAAACCAAGAGACCCAGTACTTC | CASSLGGNQETQYF
TRBJ2-5 | TRBD1 | TRBV7-7 | . | TGTGCTAGCAGCGCCGACAGGGTCGAGACCCAGTACTTC | CASSADRVETQYF
TRBJ2-2 | . | TRBV7-9 | many | TGTGCCAGCAGCTTACGGCAGGGGAGCACCGGGGAGCTGTTTTTT | CASSLRQGSTGELFF
TRBJ2-1 | TRBD2 | TRBV18 | . | TGTGCCAGCGCCTCCGGGGGGGGCAATGAGCAGTTCTTC | CASASGGGNEQFF
TRBJ1-5 | . | TRBV2 | many | TGTGCCAGCCGCCGTGGGGCCGGCAATCAGCCCCAGCATTTT | CASRRGAGNQPQHF